Ten or more counts support the clone carrying this T cell receptor beta chain. Its antigen is still unknown. These data are taken from a study of Graves' ophthalmopathy and Graves' hyperthyroidism. The study, taken as a whole, reports: For separating ophthalmopathy from stable hyperthyroidism, a 13-signature model gave 87.88% sensitivity and 81.08% specificity.

The V gene's germline CDR1 is SGHRS and CDR2 YFSETQ. This CDR3 is built from 14 residues. Trimming cost V 0 bases and J 1 base, with 7 bases left between them. Researchers took RNA transcripts and amplified TCR beta CDR3 regions from them. HTBI-primed RT-PCR formed the first round, and a multiplex PCR formed the second. TCRdb itself ran the multiplex PCR reads through MiXCR, one entry per CDR3 protein. This sample has 300,000 to 400,000 distinct CDR3 sequences; about 18% occur once, and the top ten carry 2.4%. This TCR derives from an adult woman with stable Graves' hyperthyroidism. The V and J genes are TRBV5-1 and TRBJ1-2, with unresolved D. Specimen: peripheral blood. In DNA, the CDR3 is TGCGCCAGCAGCTTGGAAGCGGATAACTATGGCTACACCTTC. Its protein is CASSLEADNYGYTF.